This is a list of T cell receptor beta chains from one sample in a study of OX40 agonist ivuxolimab in advanced cancers. The method was immunoSEQ multiplex PCR; TCRdb's version includes in-frame clones alone and lacks a portion of them. The table shows about 71,000 clones, with roughly nine tenths occurring only once. Source: CD4+ or CD8+ T cells sorted from blood, taken in a trial of the OX40 agonist ivuxolimab. Receptors were obtained from an adult with an advanced solid tumor such as melanoma, head and neck, liver or kidney cancer. Both conserved end residues are part of each CDR3. A D gene is named only where the DNA matches it firmly. Only part of the rows carry a size: once, few, many, or a class if the clone is expanded.

CASSGFQGYGSEKLFF,TGTGCCAGCAGCGGATTCCAGGGGTACGGGAGTGAAAAACTGTTTTTT,TRBJ1-4,-,-,TRBV9
CASSVEPLAREMGYTF,TGTGCCAGCAGCGTAGAACCTTTAGCCAGGGAGATGGGCTACACCTTC,TRBJ1-2,-,-,TRBV9
CASSLGRVPQETQYF,TGCGCCAGCAGCTTGGGCAGGGTCCCCCAAGAGACCCAGTACTTC,TRBJ2-5,-,-,TRBV5-1
CASSNSYGYTF,TGTGCCAGCAGTAACAGCTATGGCTACACCTTC,TRBJ1-2,few,-,TRBV28
CASSLGNSGANVLTF,TGTGCCAGCAGCTTAGGAAACTCTGGGGCCAACGTCCTGACTTTC,TRBJ2-6,-,-,TRBV7-2
CASSKGGYNEQFF,TGTGCCAGCAGCAAGGGGGGATACAATGAGCAGTTCTTC,TRBJ2-1,few,-,TRBV25-1
CASSLEPDRGLKPLHF,TGTGCCAGCAGTTTAGAGCCGGACAGGGGCCTCAAACCCCTCCACTTT,TRBJ1-6,-,TRBD1,TRBV27
CASSSPAGGPGETQYF,TGCGCCAGCAGCTCCCCAGCGGGAGGGCCGGGGGAGACCCAGTACTTC,TRBJ2-5,-,TRBD2,TRBV5-1
CASSSDPTDTQYF,TGTGCCAGCAGTTCTGACCCCACAGATACGCAGTATTTT,TRBJ2-3,-,-,TRBV2
CASSLWGGGNEKLFF,TGTGCCAGCAGTTTATGGGGGGGTGGAAATGAAAAACTGTTTTTT,TRBJ1-4,-,-,TRBV27
CATSGSIYEQYF,TGTGCCACTTCCGGGTCTATCTACGAGCAGTACTTC,TRBJ2-7,-,-,TRBV25-1
CASSLDRGPRGYTF,TGTGCCAGCAGCTTAGATAGGGGACCTCGGGGCTACACCTTC,TRBJ1-2,once,-,TRBV11-2
CASSFVGQGQNIQYF,TGCGCCAGCAGCTTCGTCGGACAGGGGCAGAACATTCAGTACTTC,TRBJ2-4,-,TRBD1,TRBV5-1
CASKVRGRGTGELFF,TGTGCCAGCAAAGTTAGGGGGAGAGGCACCGGGGAGCTGTTTTTT,TRBJ2-2,few,-,TRBV2
CASSSQLAGGGNEQFF,TGTGCCAGCAGCTCCCAACTAGCGGGAGGTGGAAATGAGCAGTTCTTC,TRBJ2-1,-,TRBD2,TRBV7-2
CASSLSAHTDTQYF,TGTGCCAGCAGCTTATCCGCTCACACAGATACGCAGTATTTT,TRBJ2-3,-,-,TRBV7-2
CASSGQTYNYGYTF,TGTGCCAGCAGTGGACAGACCTATAACTATGGCTACACCTTC,TRBJ1-2,-,-,TRBV2
CASSQGTSGRPETQYF,TGTGCCAGTAGTCAAGGGACTAGCGGGAGGCCGGAGACCCAGTACTTC,TRBJ2-5,-,TRBD2,TRBV19
CASSIGGGAGNTIYF,TGTGCCAGTAGTATTGGAGGGGGAGCTGGAAACACCATATATTTT,TRBJ1-3,-,-,TRBV19
CASSLGSSFTGELFF,TGTGCCAGCAGCTTGGGCTCATCTTTCACCGGGGAGCTGTTTTTT,TRBJ2-2,-,-,TRBV5-8